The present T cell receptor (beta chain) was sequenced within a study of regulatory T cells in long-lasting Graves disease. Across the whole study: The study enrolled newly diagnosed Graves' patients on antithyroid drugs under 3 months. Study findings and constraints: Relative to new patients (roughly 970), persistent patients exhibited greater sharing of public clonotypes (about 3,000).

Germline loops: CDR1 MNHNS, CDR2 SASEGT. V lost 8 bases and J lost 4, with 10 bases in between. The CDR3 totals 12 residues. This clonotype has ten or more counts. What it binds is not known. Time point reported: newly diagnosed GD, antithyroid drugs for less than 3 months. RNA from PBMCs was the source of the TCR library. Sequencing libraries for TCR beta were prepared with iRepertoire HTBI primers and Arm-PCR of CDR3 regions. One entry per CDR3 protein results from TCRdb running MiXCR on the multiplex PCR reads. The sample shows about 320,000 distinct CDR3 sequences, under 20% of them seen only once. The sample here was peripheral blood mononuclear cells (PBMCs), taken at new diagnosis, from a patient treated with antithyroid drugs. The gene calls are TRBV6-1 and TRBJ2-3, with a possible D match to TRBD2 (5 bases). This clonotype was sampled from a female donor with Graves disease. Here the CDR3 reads CASRGEADTQYF. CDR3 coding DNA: TGTGCCAGCCGGGGAGAAGCAGATACGCAGTATTTT.